These 30 T cell receptor beta chains share one sample of origin, sequenced in a study of identifying expanded T cells in peripheral blood. Using immunoSEQ multiplex PCR, the repertoire was profiled, and TCRdb retains in-frame clones only, with some absent. The data hold approximately 140,000 clones, with approximately 86% observed a single time. Sequenced material: blood. The receptors were sampled from a person aged 18-70 years in good health.

The V call is TRBV28, the J call TRBJ1-5; D not resolved. The CDR3 contains 12 residues. Between the trimmed V and J ends, which lost 7 bases and 9 bases, there was a span of 13 bases. Germline V gene sequence: CDR1 MDHEN, CDR2 SYDVKM. CDR3 loop: CASTSTLSPQHF. CDR3 nucleotides: TGTGCCAGCACCTCGACCCTCTCGCCCCAGCATTTT.

The rearrangement links TRBV11-3 to TRBJ2-3; TRBD1 or TRBD2 may be the D gene (6 bases each). The CDR3 loop spans 16 amino acids. The germline gives CDR1 SGHNT, CDR2 YENEEA. V was clipped by 1 base and J by 0 bases, with 11 bases between them. The CDR3 DNA is TGTGCCAGCAGCTTAGGCAGGGGAGGTAGCACAGATACGCAGTATTTT. Amino acid sequence: CASSLGRGGSTDTQYF.

The V gene is TRBV21-1, the J gene TRBJ1-2. TRBV21-1 constitutes a pseudogene. The CDR3 extends over 13 amino acids. CDR3 residues: CASRWTENYGYTF. DNA of the CDR3: TGTGCCAGCAGATGGACTGAGAACTATGGCTACACCTTC.

This clone was picked up many times. The chain couples TRBV9 to TRBJ2-7, with 10 bases aligning to TRBD2. The germline V gene has CDR1 SGDLS and CDR2 YYNGEE. The CDR3 is 15 amino acids. Losses at the gene ends were 4 bases for V and 4 bases for J; bases not matched to a gene: 8. CDR3 sequence: CASSISGTSVYEQYF. The CDR3 DNA follows: TGTGCCAGCAGCATTTCCGGGACTAGCGTTTACGAGCAGTACTTC.

CDR3 amino acids: CATTMGADNQPQHF. In nucleotides, the CDR3 is TGTGCCACGACTATGGGGGCGGACAATCAGCCCCAGCATTTT. The chain links TRBV15 to TRBJ1-5; tentative D call: TRBD1 (6 bases). The CDR3 covers 14 residues. The germline CDR1 and CDR2 sequences are LNHNV and YYDKDF (reference sequence). V was pared by 9 bases and J by 3 bases, with 15 bases between.

This chain links TRBV7-2 with TRBJ2-7; perhaps TRBD2 as D (6 bases). This CDR3 spans 16 amino acids. Per the germline V gene, CDR1 is SGHTA and CDR2 is FQGNSA. Trimming removed 1 base from V and 4 bases from J, with 17 bases in between. The CDR3 nucleotides are TGTGCCAGCAGCTTAGATTCGGCGGGACGGAAGTACGAGCAGTACTTC. This encodes CASSLDSAGRKYEQYF.

The chain has TRBV28 and TRBJ1-1; 7 bases line up with TRBD1. Germline lookup yields CDR1 MDHEN and CDR2 SYDVKM. The length of the CDR3 is 16 residues. The J segment lost 1 base and the V segment lost 10 bases, leaving 15 bases of the junction unmatched. The CDR3 here is CATLSGTEGGNTEAFF. As DNA, the CDR3 is TGTGCCACCCTTTCCGGGACAGAGGGGGGGAACACTGAAGCTTTCTTT.

This chain connects TRBV5-1 to TRBJ1-2, with 10 nucleotides matching TRBD1. Germline values: CDR1 SGHRS, CDR2 YFSETQ. This CDR3 has 15 residues. Trimming cost V 0 bases and J 6 bases; bases outside gene matches: 5. The CDR3 DNA follows: TGCGCCAGCAGCTTGGCCGGGGGACAGGGGAATGGCTACACCTTC. Translation gives CASSLAGGQGNGYTF.

This chain uses TRBV4-1 with TRBJ1-2; a possible D gene is TRBD1 (6 bases). The CDR3 loop spans 15 amino acids. The V gene's germline CDR1 is MGHRA and CDR2 YSYEKL. The V gene lost 6 bases and the J gene lost 3 bases, with 17 bases spanning the gap. The CDR3 sequence: CASSRVGQPDYGYTF. In DNA form, the CDR3 reads TGCGCCAGCAGTCGCGTCGGACAGCCAGACTATGGCTACACCTTC.

The chain employs TRBV21-1 and TRBJ2-7; the D call in the table, TRBD1, was not verified against the DNA. TRBV21-1 is annotated as a pseudogene. This CDR3 has 14 residues. CDR3: CAVILGQICYEQYF. CDR3 in DNA: TGTGCCGTCATACTCGGACAGATATGCTACGAGCAGTACTTC.

The chain combines TRBV9 with TRBJ2-1; 8 nucleotides match TRBD1. This CDR3 contains 12 residues. Germline values: CDR1 SGDLS, CDR2 YYNGEE. J lost 7 bases, V lost 3 bases, and 0 bases had no gene match. CDR3 in DNA: TGTGCCAGCAGCGGGACAGGGAATGAGCAGTTCTTC. Residues: CASSGTGNEQFF.

The rearrangement links TRBV7-9 to TRBJ2-3; D is possibly TRBD2 (5 bases). V lost 5 bases, J lost 6 bases, and 9 bases lay in between. Germline lookup yields CDR1 SEHNR and CDR2 FQNEAQ (reference sequence). The CDR3 covers 12 residues. CDR3 sequence: CASSPTGDTQYF. CDR3 sequence (DNA): TGTGCCAGCAGCCCGACGGGGGATACGCAGTATTTT.

This chain links TRBV7-2 with TRBJ2-2; 11 bases are a match to TRBD2. This CDR3 has 15 amino acids. Trimming cost V 6 bases and J 6 bases; bases outside gene matches: 6. The germline gives CDR1 SGHTA, CDR2 FQGNSA. The CDR3 sequence: CASSETSGSPGELFF. Here the CDR3 DNA reads TGTGCCAGCAGTGAAACTAGCGGGAGCCCCGGGGAGCTGTTTTTT.

The rearrangement uses TRBV25-1 and TRBJ2-7; TRBD2 agrees at 10 bases. The V and J ends lost 2 bases and 6 bases, in that order; junction bases with no gene match: 7. Germline V gives CDR1 MGHDK, CDR2 SYGVNS. The length of the CDR3 is 15 residues. The DNA of the CDR3 is TGTGCCAGCAGTGAAGGGCTAGCGGGGGCATTCGAGCAGTACTTC. This codes for CASSEGLAGAFEQYF.

The V and J genes are TRBV27 and TRBJ2-1; 8 nucleotides align to TRBD2. Germline V lookup: CDR1 MNHEY, CDR2 SMNVEV (reference sequence). The CDR3 has 14 amino acids. The V segment lost 7 bases and the J segment 5 bases; nucleotides outside the gene matches: 7. The CDR3: CASIGRASHNEQFF. The CDR3 region has the DNA TGTGCCAGCATCGGGAGGGCGAGCCACAATGAGCAGTTCTTC.

The rearrangement links TRBV5-1 to TRBJ2-6; 9 nucleotides match TRBD1. The germline gives CDR1 SGHRS, CDR2 YFSETQ. This CDR3 contains 18 residues. V lost 2 bases and J lost 0; bases outside the gene matches: 6. CDR3 nucleotides: TGCGCCAGCAGCTTACAGGGGGCAACCAGCTCTGGGGCCAACGTCCTGACTTTC. Protein sequence: CASSLQGATSSGANVLTF.

Here the CDR3 reads CASSLVREASYNEQFF. In DNA, the CDR3 is TGTGCCAGCAGCTTAGTGCGGGAAGCCTCTTACAATGAGCAGTTCTTC. The rearrangement joins TRBV11-3 to TRBJ2-1; D perhaps matches TRBD2 (6 bases). Germline CDR1 and CDR2: SGHNT and YENEEA. CDR3 size: 16 residues. With 1 base removed from V and 4 bases from J, the gap between germline ends came to 14 bases.

This clone was recorded only once. The chain uses TRBV7-3 and TRBJ2-2; D is unclear. This CDR3 region has 15 residues. The V and J ends lost 5 bases and 0 bases respectively, with 10 bases between them. Germline V gene lookup returns CDR1 SGHTA and CDR2 FQGTGA. The CDR3, as DNA: TGTGCCAGCAGCGCGTCACGAACGAACACCGGGGAGCTGTTTTTT. Encoded protein: CASSASRTNTGELFF.

The V call is TRBV5-5, the J call TRBJ2-3; unclear D gene. The CDR3 sequence is 14 residues long. Trimming removed 0 bases from V and 2 bases from J, with 7 bases in between. CDR1 is SGHKS, CDR2 YYEKEE, per germline (reference sequence). CDR3 residues: CASSLATSTDTQYF. CDR3 sequence (DNA): TGTGCCAGCAGCTTGGCCACCTCCACAGATACGCAGTATTTT.

V is TRBV6-1 and J is TRBJ1-4; D perhaps matches TRBD1 (5 bases). Trimming pared 6 bases from V and 8 bases from J, leaving 16 bases between. Looked up from germline, CDR1 is MNHNS and CDR2 is SASEGT. The CDR3 contains 14 residues. CDR3 region: CASRGGTSMEKLFF. The DNA for the CDR3 is TGTGCCAGCAGGGGGGGAACCTCAATGGAAAAACTGTTTTTT.

This sequence joins TRBV7-8 and TRBJ2-7; tentative D call: TRBD1 (6 bases). The CDR3 loop spans 16 amino acids. Trimming pared 5 bases from V and 1 base from J, leaving 18 bases between. Per the germline V gene, CDR1 is SGHVS and CDR2 is FQNEAQ. The CDR3 here is CASSTGSGVNSYEQYF. In nucleotides, the CDR3 is TGTGCCAGCAGCACAGGTTCAGGGGTAAATTCCTACGAGCAGTACTTC. Drawing the rest from reference TRBV7-8 and TRBJ2-7, the complete variable domain is GAGVSQSPRYKVAKRGQDVALRCDPISGHVSLFWYQQALGQGPEFLTYFQNEAQLDKSGLPSDRFFAERPEGSVSTLKIQRTQQEDSAVYLCASSTGSGVNSYEQYFGPGTRLTVT.

V gene TRBV4-1 combines with J gene TRBJ2-3; D remains unclear. The CDR3 totals 11 residues. Germline V lookup: CDR1 MGHRA, CDR2 YSYEKL. The V and J ends lost 4 bases and 3 bases respectively, with 2 bases between them. The CDR3 loop is CASSRTDTQYF. The CDR3 nucleotides read TGCGCCAGCAGCCGGACAGATACGCAGTATTTT.

This chain links TRBV7-6 with TRBJ1-6; D gene unclear. The length of the CDR3 is 16 residues. The ends were cut back, 2 bases at V and 0 bases at J, with 8 bases in the middle. Germline assignment: CDR1 SGHVS and CDR2 FNYEAQ. The DNA of the CDR3 is TGTGCCAGCAGCTTACGCGGAAGCTCCTATAATTCACCCCTCCACTTT. It translates to CASSLRGSSYNSPLHF.

The chain has TRBV5-1 and TRBJ2-2, with 9 positions matching TRBD2. The V and J ends lost 7 bases and 2 bases, in that order; junction bases with no gene match: 12. This CDR3 contains 17 residues. CDR1 is SGHRS and CDR2 is YFSETQ in the germline V gene. Written as DNA, the CDR3 is TGCGCCAGCCGAAGGGGTAGCGGGGGACAAAACACCGGGGAGCTGTTTTTT. Translating gives CASRRGSGGQNTGELFF. Full variable domain (missing parts from reference TRBV5-1 and TRBJ2-2): KAGVTQTPRYLIKTRGQQVTLSCSPISGHRSVSWYQQTPGQGLQFLFEYFSETQRNKGNFPGRFSGRQFSNSRSEMNVSTLELGDSALYLCASRRGSGGQNTGELFFGEGSRLTVL.

The CDR3 DNA reads as TGTGCCTGGAGCCTCCGGGACAGGGTGTTTGAGCAGTTCTTC. It encodes CAWSLRDRVFEQFF. The rearrangement joins TRBV30 to TRBJ2-1; 9 nucleotides agree with TRBD1. From germline, CDR1 is GTSNPN and CDR2 SVGIG (reference sequence). The V and J ends lost 3 bases and 9 bases, in that order; junction bases with no gene match: 9. This CDR3 has 14 residues.

The chain employs TRBV19 and TRBJ1-4, with a weak D call TRBD1 (6 bases). V lost 6 bases and J lost 4, with 12 bases in between. The germline V gene has CDR1 LNHDA and CDR2 SQIVND (reference sequence). The CDR3 is made up of 14 amino acids. The CDR3 region is CASRQTGDNEKLFF. For the CDR3, the DNA is TGTGCCAGTAGGCAGACAGGAGATAATGAAAAACTGTTTTTT.

The chain couples TRBV28 to TRBJ1-4; D not resolved. Germline V gene sequence: CDR1 MDHEN, CDR2 SYDVKM. The CDR3 is 14 residues long. Deletions cut 4 bases from V and 8 bases from J, with 14 bases between. DNA for the CDR3: TGTGCCAGCAGTTCTCGAGGAGCGGCAGAAAAACTGTTTTTT. Protein: CASSSRGAAEKLFF.

The V call is TRBV4-2, the J call TRBJ2-5; 13 nucleotides match TRBD2. Germline CDR1 is LGHNA and CDR2 is YNFKEQ. The V segment lost 1 base and the J segment 3 bases; nucleotides outside the gene matches: 8. CDR3 length: 18 amino acids. This chain's CDR3 is CASSQGGTSGIPKETQYF. The DNA of the CDR3 is TGTGCCAGCAGCCAAGGCGGGACTAGCGGGATTCCAAAAGAGACCCAGTACTTC.

This sequence joins TRBV28 and TRBJ2-1; the D is unclear. Trimming took off 3 bases at V and 5 bases at J, with 14 bases between the two ends. In germline, CDR1 is MDHEN, CDR2 SYDVKM. The CDR3 sequence is 15 residues long. In nucleotides, the CDR3 is TGTGCCAGCAGTTTCGGGTTAAGTGGCGACAATGAGCAGTTCTTC. Residues: CASSFGLSGDNEQFF.

This clone was counted a few times. This sequence joins TRBV4-1 and TRBJ2-7; no clear D gene. Germline V lookup: CDR1 MGHRA, CDR2 YSYEKL. Trimming took off 2 bases at V and 0 bases at J, with 8 bases between the two ends. The CDR3 is 14 amino acids. The CDR3 DNA reads as TGCGCCAGCAGCCAACAGGAGATCTCCTACGAGCAGTACTTC. The encoded protein is CASSQQEISYEQYF.